One sample yielded the 7 T cell receptor beta chains listed below, sequenced in a study of early T cells in non-severe SARS-CoV-2 infection (dated by TCRdb to the early 2020s). Receptor amplification or capture employed 5' RACE. The instrument was a NextSeq 500. TCRdb trimmed the raw reads at Q25, called clones with MiXCR and kept productive beta chains. Rows matching on CDR3 protein sequence are summarized as one entry with the most common DNA and genes. The sample includes more than 45,000 distinct CDR3 sequences, with around 6% observed a single time. The leading ten clones occupy 6.5% to 8.5% of the sample. Sequences were obtained from whole blood. All receptors derive from an adult who was a healthcare worker with PCR-confirmed SARS-CoV-2 infection or an uninfected control (not recorded which).

This clonotype was observed many times. This chain joins TRBV5-4 and TRBJ2-3; D is perhaps TRBD2 (6 bases). CDR1 and CDR2 from the germline V gene are SGHNT and YYREEE (reference sequence). V lost 4 bases and J 2 bases, leaving 23 bases between the germline ends. There are 18 residues in the CDR3. The CDR3 nucleotides are TGTGCCAGCAGCGGACCCCCCTCACGGGAGCCCTACACAGATACGCAGTATTTT. Its translation is CASSGPPSREPYTDTQYF.

In the case of this clonotype: Being one base from a much bigger clone, this may be a read error. CDR3: CASRPPGGKQFF. For the CDR3, the DNA is TGTGCCAGCAGGCCCCCCGGTGGGAAGCAGTTTTTT. The chain uses TRBV11-2 and TRBJ2-2; D gene unclear. Trimming removed 6 bases at V and 16 bases at J, with 18 bases between. The germline V gene has CDR1 SGHAT and CDR2 FQNNGV. CDR3 length: 12 amino acids.

This clonotype was counted between two and nine times. The CDR3 DNA is TGTGCCAGCGGTACAGGGGCCGTTAGTCAGCCCCAGCATTTT. Translating it yields CASGTGAVSQPQHF. V gene TRBV27 combines with J gene TRBJ1-5; 7 bases map to TRBD1. CDR3 size: 14 residues. The V segment lost 8 bases and the J segment 6 bases; nucleotides outside the gene matches: 10. CDR1 MNHEY and CDR2 SMNVEV come from the germline V gene (reference sequence).

This clonotype has at least ten counts. The J gene is TRBJ1-1, the V gene TRBV12-3 or TRBV12-4, with 7 bases aligning to TRBD1. The CDR3 contains 12 residues. V shed 5 bases, J shed 11 bases, and the junction held 8 bases outside the gene matches. The CDR3 DNA follows: TGTGCCAGCAGTCTTTTGACAGGGATGGCTTTCTTT. This translates into CASSLLTGMAFF.

There are a few counts of this clonotype. The chain carries TRBV12-3 or TRBV12-4 and TRBJ2-7; D call uncertain. This CDR3 is built from 12 residues. V shed 1 base and J shed 4 bases, with 5 bases lying between them. The CDR3 loop reads CASSLDIYEQYF. DNA for the CDR3: TGTGCCAGCAGTTTAGACATTTACGAGCAGTACTTC.

This clonotype was seen many times. This CDR3 is CASSLSQVAYEQYF. The CDR3 nucleotides read TGTGCCAGCAGCTTATCTCAGGTCGCCTACGAGCAGTACTTC. V usage is TRBV7-9 and J usage is TRBJ2-7; D unresolved. CDR1 is SEHNR, CDR2 FQNEAQ, per germline (reference sequence). V was cut by 2 bases and J by 2 bases, with 10 bases left in between. This CDR3 has 14 residues.

The chain is built from TRBV7-2 and TRBJ2-1; either TRBD1 or TRBD2 may supply D (5 bases each). The CDR3 covers 18 residues. Trimming stripped 2 bases from V and 1 base from J, with 18 bases between. Germline loops: CDR1 SGHTA, CDR2 FQGNSA. CDR3: CASSLPGWTLLSYNEQFF. Here the CDR3 DNA reads TGTGCCAGCAGCTTACCAGGGTGGACTTTACTTTCCTACAATGAGCAGTTCTTC.